Listed below are T cell receptor beta chains from one sample, sequenced in a study of T cell repertoires in cytomegalovirus infection. The antigens for these receptors are not known. TCRdb re-analysed the reads in MiXCR, keeping a single row per CDR3 protein. The sample consists of some 800,000 distinct CDR3 sequences, 29% of them appearing once. This sample comprised cultured CD8+ T cells from PBMCs, obtained from culture after CMV antigen stimulation. These TCRs come from a human donor in good health (CMV status not recorded). Some clones in this sample may be carry-over from other donors' samples. Each CDR3 is given with its conserved first and last residue. The order of the fields is D gene, J gene, V gene, clone size, CDR3 DNA, CDR3 protein. A D gene is named only where the DNA matches it firmly. Rows give clone size only sometimes, using once, few, many, or a class for an expanded clone.

.,TRBJ1-1,TRBV6-5,few,TGTGCCAGCTCGGACGGGAGTATGAACACTGAAGCTTTCTTT,CASSDGSMNTEAFF
.,TRBJ2-2,TRBV4-1,.,TGCGCCAGCAGCCTAGGACAGGGAGGGGACGGGGAGCTGTTTTTT,CASSLGQGGDGELFF
TRBD2,TRBJ2-3,TRBV7-9,few,TGTGCCAGCAGCTTAGAGACCGGGGGGGCAGATACGCAGTATTTT,CASSLETGGADTQYF
.,TRBJ2-3,TRBV24-1,few,TGTGCCACCAGTGATTTCAACAGGGCTCACACAGATACGCAGTATTTT,CATSDFNRAHTDTQYF
TRBD1,TRBJ1-6,TRBV7-6,few,TGTGCCAGCAGCCTCACCGGTCGGACAGGTCTCTCACCCCTCCACTTT,CASSLTGRTGLSPLHF
.,TRBJ2-2,TRBV7-9,many,TGTGCCAGCAGCCCCCCGGAAAACACCGGGGAGCTGTTTTTT,CASSPPENTGELFF
.,TRBJ1-1,TRBV2,few,TGTGCCAGCAGTGAAGGGTCAGGTGGAGGTACTGAAGCTTTCTTT,CASSEGSGGGTEAFF
.,TRBJ2-3,TRBV24-1,few,TGTGCCACCGCGTCGCGGAGGGCCCCGGATACGCAGTATTTT,CATASRRAPDTQYF
TRBD1,TRBJ2-5,TRBV18,.,TGTGCCAGCTCACTTCCGGGACAGGGATTCGAGACCCAGTACTTC,CASSLPGQGFETQYF
.,TRBJ1-4,TRBV7-6,.,TGTGCCAGCAGCTTAGGACCAGTAATAGATGAAAAACTGTTTTTT,CASSLGPVIDEKLFF
.,TRBJ1-4,TRBV19,few,TGTGCCAGTAGAAGGGCTTCTAATGAAAAACTGTTTTTT,CASRRASNEKLFF
TRBD2,TRBJ2-3,TRBV7-9,.,TGTGCCAGCAGCCGACCTCCTCTAGCGGGGGGAATGAGAGATACGCAGTATTTT,CASSRPPLAGGMRDTQYF
.,TRBJ2-3,TRBV6-2/TRBV6-3,.,TGTGCCAGCAGTTACGTCTTGGACGGTGTCGGCTTGGATACGCAGTATTTT,CASSYVLDGVGLDTQYF
.,TRBJ2-1,TRBV6-5,few,TGTGCCAGCAGTTTAAGCCTCTCCTACAATGAGCAGTTCTTC,CASSLSLSYNEQFF
.,TRBJ2-2,TRBV4-3,.,TGCGCCAGCAGCCGAACTGACACATTCACCGGGGAGCTGTTTTTT,CASSRTDTFTGELFF
.,TRBJ1-5,TRBV6-6,few,TGTGCCAGCAGTTACTCGTGGCTAGGCAGCAATCAGCCCCAGCATTTT,CASSYSWLGSNQPQHF
.,TRBJ2-6,TRBV9,few,TGTGCCAGCAGCGTAGAGAGGGACATCTCTGGGGCCAACGTCCTGACTTTC,CASSVERDISGANVLTF
.,TRBJ1-5,TRBV7-8,many,TGTGCCAGCAGCTTAGAACAGCCGTTGGGACAGCCCCAGCATTTT,CASSLEQPLGQPQHF
.,TRBJ2-1,TRBV6-5,few,TGTGCCAGCAGTTACTCGAATTGGCAGTACAATGAGCAGTTCTTC,CASSYSNWQYNEQFF
TRBD1,TRBJ1-2,TRBV6-5,.,TGTGCCAGCAGTTACTCAAGGGACAGCTATGGCTACACCTTC,CASSYSRDSYGYTF
TRBD1,TRBJ2-1,TRBV7-8,few,TGTGCCAGCAGCGAAGACAGGGACCGGGGTGATGAGCAGTTCTTC,CASSEDRDRGDEQFF
.,TRBJ1-2,TRBV4-3,few,TGCGCCAGCAGCCAAGATAAAATCGGCCCGACAATGACGCTCAGCTACTATGGCTACACCTTC,CASSQDKIGPTMTLSYYGYTF
.,TRBJ2-1,TRBV7-9,many,TGTGCCAGCAGCTCGCGGTTAGCGAGAAACAATGAGCAGTTCTTC,CASSSRLARNNEQFF
.,TRBJ1-5,TRBV7-9,few,TGTGCCAGCAGGGGGGACGATAGCAATCAGCCCCAGCATTTT,CASRGDDSNQPQHF
TRBD1,TRBJ1-2,TRBV20-1,.,TGCAGTGCCTGGCAGGGGGTGAGCTATGGCTACACCTTC,CSAWQGVSYGYTF
.,TRBJ1-2,TRBV27,.,TGTGCCAGCAGTTTATGGCCCCCTCCTAAAGCAATTAACTATGGCTACACCTTC,CASSLWPPPKAINYGYTF
TRBD1,TRBJ1-1,TRBV2,.,TGTGCCAGCAGTGGGGCCGGGACAGGGTGGTACACTGAAGCTTTCTTT,CASSGAGTGWYTEAFF
TRBD1,TRBJ2-1,TRBV6-1,few,TGTGCCAGCAGTGAATTTTACAGGGGGAAATACAATGAGCAGTTCTTC,CASSEFYRGKYNEQFF
.,TRBJ1-3,TRBV7-4,few,TGTGCCGCAACAGGTCTTTCTGGAAACACCATATATTTT,CAATGLSGNTIYF
TRBD1,TRBJ2-5,TRBV7-8,.,TGTGCCAGCAGCCCAGGGGGACAACCAGAGACCCAGTACTTC,CASSPGGQPETQYF
TRBD2,TRBJ2-2,TRBV10-3,.,TGTGCCATCAAGATGAACCCATCAAAAGGAGCTAGCGGAGAGTTCACCGGGGAGCTGTTTTTT,CAIKMNPSKGASGEFTGELFF
.,TRBJ2-3,TRBV4-3,few,TGCGCCAGCAGCCCACGACTAGTCTGGGATACGCAGTATTTT,CASSPRLVWDTQYF
.,TRBJ2-7,TRBV2,.,TGTGCCAGCAGTGACTACGGGGTATACTACGAGCAGTACTTC,CASSDYGVYYEQYF
TRBD1,TRBJ1-2,TRBV6-5,.,TGTGCCAGCAGTGGGACAGGGTCCTCTGGCTACACCTTC,CASSGTGSSGYTF
.,TRBJ2-3,TRBV7-2,.,TGTGCCAGCAGCCCTGAGGAGGGGGGGATCACAGATACGCAGTATTTT,CASSPEEGGITDTQYF
.,TRBJ2-3,TRBV3-1,.,TGTGCCAGCAGCTCAAGAGGCAGCGCAGATACGCAGTATTTT,CASSSRGSADTQYF
.,TRBJ1-1,TRBV7-7,few,TGTGCTAGCAGCTTGTACCAGGAGGGTGAAGCTTTCTTT,CASSLYQEGEAFF
.,TRBJ2-7,TRBV6-8,few,TGTGCCAGCAGACTAGGGGGGACCTACGAGCAGTACTTC,CASRLGGTYEQYF
.,TRBJ1-2,TRBV12-3/TRBV12-4,few,TGTGCCAGCAGTTTAACGGGGTCGGATAAACCTTATGGCTACACCTTC,CASSLTGSDKPYGYTF
.,TRBJ2-1,TRBV12-3/TRBV12-4,.,TGTGCCAGCAGGTGGAACAATGAGCAGTTCTTC,CASRWNNEQFF
.,TRBJ1-3,TRBV4-1,.,TGCGCCAGCAGCCACGCCATGGGGTCCGGAAACACCATATATTTT,CASSHAMGSGNTIYF
.,TRBJ2-5,TRBV7-6,many,TGTGCCAGCAGCCCCTCGAAACGACAAGAGACCCAGTACTTC,CASSPSKRQETQYF
.,TRBJ1-1,TRBV6-2/TRBV6-3,.,TGTGCCAGCAGTTACTCGGAGCAAGAAGCTTTCTTT,CASSYSEQEAFF
TRBD2,TRBJ2-1,TRBV4-1,.,TGCGCCAGCAGCCGACCAGCGGGGGGGCCCTACAATGAGCAGTTCTTC,CASSRPAGGPYNEQFF
TRBD2,TRBJ2-6,TRBV6-5,few,TGTGCCAGCAGTGGCCCAAGCAGCGGGGTAGCTGGGGCCAACGTCCTGACTTTC,CASSGPSSGVAGANVLTF
.,TRBJ2-2,TRBV27,.,TGTGCCAGCTACCCCCGGGACGGATCGAACACCGGGGAGCTGTTTTTT,CASYPRDGSNTGELFF
.,TRBJ2-3,TRBV7-8,few,TGTGCCAGCAGCAAGGACAGATTCACAGATACGCAGTATTTT,CASSKDRFTDTQYF
.,TRBJ1-1,TRBV6-6,once,TGTGCCAGCAGTGGGCCCAGGGACACTGAAGCTTTCTTT,CASSGPRDTEAFF
TRBD2,TRBJ2-5,TRBV6-5,.,TGTGCCAGCAATTTAGCGGGGCTCCAAGAGACCCAGTACTTC,CASNLAGLQETQYF
TRBD2,TRBJ2-3,TRBV7-2,many,TGTGCCAGCAGCTTAGCGCACGGGGGGAGTACAGATACGCAGTATTTT,CASSLAHGGSTDTQYF
.,TRBJ2-3,TRBV6-6,.,TGTGCCAGCAGTGGACTAACGACCTACACAGATACGCAGTATTTT,CASSGLTTYTDTQYF
TRBD2,TRBJ2-3,TRBV10-3,.,TGTGCCATCGGGACTAGCGGCGGCACAGATACGCAGTATTTT,CAIGTSGGTDTQYF
TRBD1,TRBJ2-7,TRBV19,.,TGTGCCAGTAGTATCGAGACAGGGAACGACGAGCAGTACTTC,CASSIETGNDEQYF
TRBD1,TRBJ2-7,TRBV5-6,.,TGTGCCAGCAGTCCCGGGACAGGGATACACGAGCAGTACTTC,CASSPGTGIHEQYF
TRBD1,TRBJ1-5,TRBV7-6,.,TGTGCCAGCAGCGAAACGAGGACAGGGCAAGTTGATCAGCCCCAGCATTTT,CASSETRTGQVDQPQHF
.,TRBJ2-3,TRBV12-3/TRBV12-4,few,TGTGCCAGCAGTACCCAGGTCCCGGGGGTCACAGATACGCAGTATTTT,CASSTQVPGVTDTQYF
.,TRBJ1-3,TRBV19,few,TGTGCCAGTAGTATAGGAGGCAGTTCCATATATTTT,CASSIGGSSIYF